This TCR beta chain was documented in a study of blood T cell repertoires in COVID-19. Study context: Spain, Italy and the United States supplied samples that represented acute and convalescent COVID-19. The cDNA or gDNA used as material had been derived from T cells, B-cell-depleted T cells, or PBMCs.

Trimming removed 7 bases from V and 5 bases from J; junction bases left unmatched: 11. Germline V lookup: CDR1 LNHDA, CDR2 SQIVND (reference sequence). The CDR3 is 15 amino acids. Profiled with immunoSEQ multiplex PCR; TCRdb holds only in-frame clones, not every one. The sample lists some 160,000 clones; 80% to 90% were seen once. The sequenced material came from peripheral blood. The receptor's source is a woman aged 55-69 years with active COVID-19. The chain is built from TRBV19 and TRBJ2-7, with 10 bases fitting TRBD2. The CDR3 sequence is CASKGADSGRNEQYF. CDR3 in DNA: TGTGCCAGTAAGGGGGCCGATAGCGGGAGGAACGAGCAGTACTTC.